The entry below describes one TCR beta chain. The CDR3 is made up of 13 amino acids. V shed 0 bases and J 14 bases; nucleotides not matched to a gene: 6. Per the germline V gene, CDR1 is MRHNA and CDR2 is SNTAGT. This record belongs to a study of Ad26.COV2.S vaccination and SARS-CoV-2 variants. Produced via immunoSEQ multiplex PCR; TCRdb's table is partial and in-frame only. This table has about 330,000 clones, roughly 90% appearing once. Noted treatment: 15 to 20 received Ad26.COV2.S at low or high dose, single or two shots; about 5 received placebo; per-sample allocation not given. The samples date from day 63 after the first vaccine or placebo injection.

The sequence derives from a person aged 18-65 years who received the Ad26.COV2.S COVID-19 vaccine or a placebo. The rearrangement joins TRBV6-4 to TRBJ2-1; 8 bases are a match to TRBD1. The material sequenced was peripheral blood, taken in a trial of Ad26.COV2.S vaccine versus placebo. The CDR3 loop reads CASSDSGTGKEFF. The CDR3 DNA sequence: TGTGCCAGCAGTGACTCGGGGACAGGAAAGGAGTTCTTC.